This entry lists 7 T cell receptor beta chains sequenced from one sample in a study of OX40 agonist ivuxolimab in advanced cancers. Library preparation was by the immunoSEQ multiplex PCR assay. TCRdb re-hosts the immuneACCESS table, in-frame sequences only. Its copies lack some clones; in the studies checked, an unresolved V gene accounts for under half of them, and the cause for the rest is not known. This sample is represented by tens of thousands of clones; around nine tenths of them were singletons. The ten most abundant clones make up less than 0.8% of the sample. The sequencing here drew on CD4+ or CD8+ T cells sorted from blood, taken in a trial of the OX40 agonist ivuxolimab. These receptors came from an adult with an advanced solid tumor such as melanoma, head and neck, liver or kidney cancer.

The sample holds a few counts of this clone. The CDR3 region is CASSIGQTLNQPQHF. The CDR3 DNA sequence: TGTGCCAGTAGTATAGGGCAGACGCTCAATCAGCCCCAGCATTTT. V is TRBV19 and J is TRBJ1-5; the D is unclear. V dropped 1 base and J dropped 3 bases, with 10 bases sitting between them. CDR3 length equals 15 residues. Germline CDR1 LNHDA, CDR2 SQIVND (reference sequence). Full variable domain (outside the CDR3, taken from reference TRBV19 and TRBJ1-5): DGGITQSPKYLFRKEGQNVTLSCEQNLNHDAMYWYRQDPGQGLRLIYYSQIVNDFQKGDIAEGYSVSREKKESFPLTVTSAQKNPTAFYLCASSIGQTLNQPQHFGDGTRLSIL.

CDR3 DNA sequence: TGTGCCAGCAGTGCCTCCGGGACAGCTCTCACCGGGGAGCTGTTTTTT. Translated: CASSASGTALTGELFF. The chain carries TRBV25-1 and TRBJ2-2, with TRBD1 identical over 7 bases. The CDR3 is 16 amino acids. Per the germline V gene, CDR1 is MGHDK and CDR2 is SYGVNS. The V gene end was trimmed by 4 bases and the J gene end by 4 bases; junction bases not matched to a gene: 9.

V is TRBV19 and J is TRBJ2-4; TRBD1 or TRBD2 may be the D gene (5 bases each). The germline V gene encodes CDR1 LNHDA and CDR2 SQIVND (reference sequence). The V gene lost 5 bases and the J gene lost 7 bases, with 15 bases spanning the gap. The CDR3 is 14 residues long. In DNA, the CDR3 is TGTGCCAGTAGTCGGGACCCCCGGGCGAACATTCAGTACTTC. Its protein is CASSRDPRANIQYF.

The chain recombines TRBV28 with TRBJ2-2, with a tentative D call TRBD1 (5 bases). This CDR3 has 12 amino acids. The germline V gene has CDR1 MDHEN and CDR2 SYDVKM. V lost 5 bases and J lost 6, with 7 bases in between. In DNA, the CDR3 is TGTGCCAGCAGTCAGGGATCCGGGGAGCTGTTTTTT. It codes for CASSQGSGELFF.

The rearrangement uses TRBV9 and TRBJ1-3; D gene ambiguous. Trimming removed 6 bases from V and 4 bases from J, with 11 bases in between. Looked up from germline, CDR1 is SGDLS and CDR2 is YYNGEE. The CDR3 spans 13 residues. This CDR3 reads CASTLEPGNTIYF. The CDR3 DNA is TGTGCCAGCACCCTAGAGCCAGGAAACACCATATATTTT. The variable domain in full, with the rest retrieved from reference TRBV9 and TRBJ1-3, is DSGVTQTPKHLITATGQRVTLRCSPRSGDLSVYWYQQSLDQGLQFLIQYYNGEERAKGNILERFSAQQFPDLHSELNLSSLELGDSALYFCASTLEPGNTIYFGEGSWLTVV.

The rearrangement links TRBV6-5 to TRBJ1-3, with D perhaps matching TRBD1 (5 bases). There are 14 residues in the CDR3. Trimming stripped 6 bases from V and 0 bases from J, with 9 bases between. Germline lookup yields CDR1 MNHEY and CDR2 SVGAGI. CDR3 amino acids: CASRGTISGNTIYF. The CDR3 region has the DNA TGTGCCAGCAGAGGGACGATCTCTGGAAACACCATATATTTT.

Only one count was recorded for this clone. The chain couples TRBV7-2 to TRBJ2-5; 14 bases align to TRBD2. In germline, CDR1 is SGHTA, CDR2 FQGNSA. J gave up 2 bases and V 1 base, and 0 bases lay outside the gene matches. The CDR3 loop spans 16 amino acids. This chain's CDR3 is CASSLGLAGGQETQYF. CDR3 sequence (DNA): TGTGCCAGCAGCTTAGGACTAGCGGGAGGGCAAGAGACCCAGTACTTC.